This TCR beta chain was identified during a study of blood T cell repertoires in COVID-19. Study-wide background: PBMCs, B-cell-depleted T cells, or T cells provided the cDNA or gDNA that made up the material.

There are 15 residues in the CDR3. The V end lost 6 bases, the J end lost 4 bases, and 16 bases lay between the germline ends. Germline V gene lookup returns CDR1 SNHLY and CDR2 FYNNEI. Authors' methods: Researchers report that nucleated cell counts were estimated from reference gene primer amplification. Method: immunoSEQ multiplex PCR; TCRdb's copy keeps in-frame clones and lacks some. The V and J calls and clone size were taken over from that table, and D and trimming were inferred from the DNA. This table has some 200,000 clones, about three quarters appearing once. The chain links TRBV2 to TRBJ1-5; D unclear. The clonotype was recovered from a woman between 65 and 79 years old with acute or convalescent COVID-19. Specimen: peripheral blood. The CDR3 spells CASSLTAAGNQPQHF. DNA of the CDR3: TGTGCCAGCAGCTTAACAGCGGCGGGTAATCAGCCCCAGCATTTT. Using reference TRBV2 and TRBJ1-5 for the parts outside the CDR3, the full variable domain is EPEVTQTPSHQVTQMGQEVILRCVPISNHLYFYWYRQILGQKVEFLVSFYNNEISEKSEIFDDQFSVERPDGSNFTLKIRSTKLEDSAMYFCASSLTAAGNQPQHFGDGTRLSIL.